This passage covers 28 T cell receptor beta chains from one sample sequenced in a study of blood T cell dynamics during melanoma immunotherapy. Some clones are missing from TCRdb's copy, which holds only in-frame ones; the method was immunoSEQ multiplex PCR. The table has about 15,000 clones, approximately 80% seen once. The sample's time point: pre-treatment baseline. The specimen comprised blood, sampled from a patient treated with checkpoint blockade. Every receptor here comes from a human donor with melanoma.

This clone was detected only a few times. The chain links TRBV6-4 to TRBJ2-3, with D maybe TRBD1 (5 bases). CDR3 length: 14 residues. Germline-derived CDR1 and CDR2 are MRHNA and SNTAGT. V lost 4 bases and J 1 base, leaving 9 bases between the germline ends. The CDR3 here is CASSAQDGTDTQYF. CDR3 DNA sequence: TGTGCCAGCAGTGCACAGGATGGCACAGATACGCAGTATTTT.

The V call is TRBV5-4, the J call TRBJ1-2, with 8 bases identical to TRBD1. J gave up 8 bases and V 0 bases, and 12 bases lay outside the gene matches. The CDR3 contains 16 residues. Germline CDR1 reads SGHNT; CDR2 reads YYREEE (reference sequence). CDR3 DNA: TGTGCCAGCAGCTTGGGAGGGGGCAGGGGGCGAGACGGCTACACCTTC. Translation gives CASSLGGGRGRDGYTF.

The V gene is TRBV28, the J gene TRBJ1-2, with D unclear. Germline V gives CDR1 MDHEN, CDR2 SYDVKM. Trimming stripped 2 bases from V and 4 bases from J, with 14 bases between. The CDR3 length is 15 residues. In nucleotides, the CDR3 is TGTGCCAGCAGTTTAAGCCCCTTGGCAGCCTATGGCTACACCTTC. This sequence encodes CASSLSPLAAYGYTF.

This chain joins TRBV28 and TRBJ2-1; no clear D. The CDR3 sequence is 13 residues long. The V end was cut by 7 bases, the J end by 6 bases, with 13 bases between. Germline V CDR1 and CDR2: MDHEN, SYDVKM. DNA of the CDR3: TGTGCCAGCACCCCAAGCGCAGGCAATGAGCAGTTCTTC. Translating gives CASTPSAGNEQFF.

This chain links TRBV27 with TRBJ2-7, with D uncertain. CDR1 MNHEY and CDR2 SMNVEV come from the germline V gene (reference sequence). This CDR3 spans 20 amino acids. V lost 5 bases, J lost 2 bases, and 31 bases lay in between. CDR3 coding DNA: TGTGCCAGCAGTACTCACACCTCGTGTTTCGACACAACCAAAACCTACGAGCAGTACTTC. This translates into CASSTHTSCFDTTKTYEQYF.

This chain connects TRBV10-3 to TRBJ1-1; D is uncertain. Germline lookup yields CDR1 ENHRY and CDR2 SYGVKD. The V gene lost 6 bases and the J gene lost 1 base, with 12 bases spanning the gap. The CDR3 length is 14 residues. The CDR3: CAIRNAKANTEAFF. CDR3 bases: TGTGCCATCAGAAACGCAAAGGCGAACACTGAAGCTTTCTTT.

V is TRBV30 and J is TRBJ2-1; 7 positions agree with TRBD2. After removal of 3 bases from V and 2 bases from J, the junction contained 7 bases not matched to a gene. Looked up from germline, CDR1 is GTSNPN and CDR2 is SVGIG (reference sequence). This CDR3 is 15 amino acids long. CDR3 sequence reads: CAWRVRLAPYNEQFF. The CDR3 region has the DNA TGTGCCTGGAGGGTCAGACTAGCCCCCTACAATGAGCAGTTCTTC. Combining the CDR3 with reference TRBV30 and TRBJ2-1 gives the whole variable domain SQTIHQWPATLVQPVGSPLSLECTVEGTSNPNLYWYRQAAGRGLQLLFYSVGIGQISSEVPQNLSASRPQDRQFILSSKKLLLSDSGFYLCAWRVRLAPYNEQFFGPGTRLTVL.

This chain joins TRBV11-2 and TRBJ2-1, with 8 positions matching TRBD2. The V and J ends lost 5 bases and 1 base, in that order; junction bases with no gene match: 1. CDR3 length: 14 residues. Germline-derived CDR1 and CDR2 are SGHAT and FQNNGV. CDR3 nucleotide sequence: TGTGCCAGCAGCATAGCGGGGTCCTACAATGAGCAGTTCTTC. Translating it yields CASSIAGSYNEQFF.

This clone was seen more than once but under ten times. The V call is TRBV5-1, the J call TRBJ2-2; weak D call: TRBD2 (6 bases). Trimming stripped 0 bases from V and 3 bases from J, with 9 bases between. This CDR3 contains 15 residues. The germline V gene encodes CDR1 SGHRS and CDR2 YFSETQ. The CDR3 here is CASSLVGGDTGELFF. CDR3 sequence (DNA): TGCGCCAGCAGCTTGGTAGGCGGGGACACCGGGGAGCTGTTTTTT. Full variable domain (rest looked up from reference TRBV5-1 and TRBJ2-2): KAGVTQTPRYLIKTRGQQVTLSCSPISGHRSVSWYQQTPGQGLQFLFEYFSETQRNKGNFPGRFSGRQFSNSRSEMNVSTLELGDSALYLCASSLVGGDTGELFFGEGSRLTVL.

This clone showed up just once. The chain recombines TRBV5-1 with TRBJ2-2; tentatively, D is TRBD2 (6 bases). Germline CDR1 is SGHRS and CDR2 is YFSETQ. The CDR3 extends over 15 amino acids. V gave up 1 base and J gave up 3 bases, with 10 bases separating them. CDR3 nucleotide sequence: TGCGCCAGCAGCTTGTCCGGGGGATACACCGGGGAGCTGTTTTTT. Protein sequence: CASSLSGGYTGELFF. Together with reference TRBV5-1 and TRBJ2-2, the CDR3 gives the full variable domain: KAGVTQTPRYLIKTRGQQVTLSCSPISGHRSVSWYQQTPGQGLQFLFEYFSETQRNKGNFPGRFSGRQFSNSRSEMNVSTLELGDSALYLCASSLSGGYTGELFFGEGSRLTVL.

The V call is TRBV12-5, the J call TRBJ2-5; 7 positions match TRBD1. The CDR3 totals 16 residues. J lost 4 bases, V lost 1 base, and 9 bases had no gene match. Germline V gives CDR1 LGHNT, CDR2 FRNRAP. The CDR3 here is CASGLGQGLMGETQYF. In DNA form, the CDR3 reads TGTGCTAGTGGTTTGGGACAGGGTTTGATGGGAGAGACCCAGTACTTC.

The rearrangement links TRBV6-6 to TRBJ2-5, with TRBD1 identical over 7 bases. The J call is doubtful: the DNA matches TRBJ2-7 better. Germline lookup yields CDR1 MNHNY and CDR2 SVGAGI (reference sequence). This CDR3 spans 14 amino acids. CDR3 in DNA: TGTGCCAGCAGTTTAAGACAGGGATCCTACGAGCAGTACTTC. Amino acids: CASSLRQGSYEQYF.

The chain couples TRBV12-5 to TRBJ2-6, with TRBD2 as a possible D gene (5 bases). The V end lost 6 bases, the J end lost 0 bases, and 15 bases lay between the germline ends. Germline values: CDR1 LGHNT, CDR2 FRNRAP. CDR3 length: 17 amino acids. CDR3 sequence: CASGREHPFSGANVLTF. The CDR3 nucleotides are TGTGCTAGTGGACGGGAACACCCTTTCTCTGGGGCCAACGTCCTGACTTTC.

CDR3: CASSPGTGASEQYF. The CDR3 DNA sequence: TGTGCCAGCAGTCCCGGGACAGGGGCCTCCGAGCAGTACTTC. The chain employs TRBV2 and TRBJ2-7; TRBD1 aligns across 10 bases. This CDR3 comprises 14 residues. Losses at the gene ends were 5 bases for V and 6 bases for J; bases not matched to a gene: 7. Germline CDR1 is SNHLY and CDR2 is FYNNEI. Combining the CDR3 with reference TRBV2 and TRBJ2-7 gives the whole variable domain EPEVTQTPSHQVTQMGQEVILRCVPISNHLYFYWYRQILGQKVEFLVSFYNNEISEKSEIFDDQFSVERPDGSNFTLKIRSTKLEDSAMYFCASSPGTGASEQYFGPGTRLTVT.

This chain connects TRBV5-6 to TRBJ2-3, with 9 nucleotides matching TRBD2. CDR3 length equals 16 residues. V trimming: 0 bases; J trimming: 9 bases; junction bases outside the gene matches: 11. The germline gives CDR1 SGHDT, CDR2 YYEEEE. The DNA for the CDR3 is TGTGCCAGCAGCTTGGGTCCGGCGGGAGGGGGCGAGACGCAGTATTTT. It translates to CASSLGPAGGGETQYF.

The chain employs TRBV19 and TRBJ2-6; D may be TRBD2 (5 bases). V lost 6 bases and J lost 2, with 11 bases in between. Germline assignment: CDR1 LNHDA and CDR2 SQIVND (reference sequence). The CDR3 runs 15 residues. CDR3 sequence: CASSLLGAGANVLTF. The DNA of the CDR3 is TGTGCCAGTAGCCTACTAGGTGCTGGGGCCAACGTCCTGACTTTC.

V gene TRBV9 combines with J gene TRBJ2-3; D gene uncertain. Germline lookup yields CDR1 SGDLS and CDR2 YYNGEE. Trimming removed 3 bases from V and 4 bases from J, with 9 bases in between. This CDR3 is 13 amino acids long. CDR3 sequence: CASSGAKPDTQYF. The CDR3 coding sequence is TGTGCCAGCAGCGGAGCCAAACCAGATACGCAGTATTTT.

This chain links TRBV5-4 with TRBJ2-4; 9 nucleotides match TRBD1. After removal of 4 bases from V and 5 bases from J, the junction contained 7 bases not matched to a gene. Germline V gives CDR1 SGHNT, CDR2 YYREEE (reference sequence). CDR3 size: 15 residues. The CDR3 DNA is TGTGCCAGCAGCAAGATTACAGGGGGCCAAAACATTCAGTACTTC. Protein sequence: CASSKITGGQNIQYF.

Note on this clone: In the same sample, other DNA sequences code for this CDR3. The V call is TRBV19, the J call TRBJ2-3; 7 bases agree with TRBD1. The CDR3 sequence is 14 residues long. Germline CDR1 and CDR2: LNHDA and SQIVND (reference sequence). Trimming cost V 8 bases and J 4 bases; bases outside gene matches: 9. CDR3 DNA: TGTGCCAGTCGAGGGGGCGACCAATCAGATACGCAGTATTTT. Translation gives CASRGGDQSDTQYF.

This clone was counted a single time. V usage is TRBV10-2 and J usage is TRBJ1-1; TRBD1 aligns across 8 bases. The J segment lost 8 bases and the V segment lost 0 bases, leaving 8 bases of the junction unmatched. The CDR3 is 15 residues long. Germline V gene data show CDR1 as WSHSY and CDR2 as SAAADI. The CDR3 nucleotides read TGCGCCAGCAGTGAGTCTCCAGGGGGCAAAGTAGAAGCTTTCTTT. Translated, it gives CASSESPGGKVEAFF.

The chain recombines TRBV27 with TRBJ2-1; TRBD2 agrees at 9 bases. Germline V gene lookup returns CDR1 MNHEY and CDR2 SMNVEV (reference sequence). V lost 5 bases, J lost 9 bases, and 2 bases stayed unmatched. The CDR3 consists of 12 residues. In DNA, the CDR3 is TGTGCCAGCAGTGTAGCGGGAGTTGAGCAGTTCTTC. Its protein is CASSVAGVEQFF.

This clone showed up just a few times. The J gene is TRBJ1-5, the V gene TRBV19, with TRBD1 as a possible D gene (6 bases). V lost 3 bases and J lost 1, with 13 bases in between. The CDR3 covers 16 residues. Germline V gene sequence: CDR1 LNHDA, CDR2 SQIVND (reference sequence). The CDR3 coding sequence is TGTGCCAGTAGTATGAGAGGGGGTGTGAGCAATCAGCCCCAGCATTTT. Translating gives CASSMRGGVSNQPQHF.

The chain carries TRBV4-3 and TRBJ2-7; 7 positions agree with TRBD2. CDR1 is LGHNA and CDR2 is YSLEER in the germline V gene. This CDR3 spans 13 amino acids. With 8 bases clipped from V and 3 bases from J, the junction kept 7 bases outside the gene matches. CDR3 residues: CASASRDYYEQYF. Here the CDR3 DNA reads TGCGCCAGCGCAAGTCGGGACTACTACGAGCAGTACTTC.

This sequence joins TRBV30 and TRBJ1-6, with 8 bases that match TRBD1. The CDR3 covers 12 residues. From germline, CDR1 is GTSNPN and CDR2 SVGIG (reference sequence). V lost 3 bases and J lost 9; bases outside the gene matches: 1. The CDR3 nucleotides are TGTGCCTGGAGAACAGGGGGTTCACCCCTCCACTTT. Encoded protein: CAWRTGGSPLHF.

This clone was picked up a small number of times. This chain uses TRBV5-4 with TRBJ1-2, with D maybe TRBD1 (6 bases). CDR3 length: 15 amino acids. Germline loops: CDR1 SGHNT, CDR2 YYREEE (reference sequence). V dropped 3 bases and J dropped 4 bases, with 16 bases sitting between them. CDR3: CASSWTAAGGYGYTF. The CDR3 DNA reads as TGTGCCAGCAGCTGGACAGCCGCAGGAGGCTATGGCTACACCTTC.

The V and J genes are TRBV5-1 and TRBJ1-1, with 9 bases lining up with TRBD1. CDR3 length: 17 amino acids. Germline CDR1 is SGHRS and CDR2 is YFSETQ. After removal of 0 bases from V and 3 bases from J, the junction contained 9 bases not matched to a gene. This CDR3 is CASSLVGPGQGDTEAFF. The DNA of the CDR3 is TGCGCCAGCAGCTTGGTAGGCCCGGGACAGGGAGACACTGAAGCTTTCTTT.

About this clone itself: Its ends do not fully match the called genes, so a read error is possible. The rearrangement uses TRBV6-5 and TRBJ2-3; D may be TRBD2 (6 bases). This CDR3 spans 15 amino acids. In germline, CDR1 is MNHEY, CDR2 SVGAGI. CDR3 in amino acids: CASSDSGMGGDTQYF. DNA for the CDR3: TGTGCCAGCAGTGACTCGGGGATGGGGGGAGATACGCAGTATTTT.

The chain recombines TRBV7-9 with TRBJ2-3, with D perhaps TRBD2 (6 bases). The V gene lost 5 bases and the J gene lost 3 bases, with 15 bases spanning the gap. The CDR3 has 15 residues. Germline-derived CDR1 and CDR2 are SEHNR and FQNEAQ (reference sequence). CDR3 in amino acids: CASSPTRGLTDTQYF. Written as DNA, the CDR3 is TGTGCCAGCAGCCCGACTAGGGGTTTAACAGATACGCAGTATTTT.